This record looks at one T cell receptor (beta chain) sequence and its context. Its antigen is still unknown. No clone much larger than this one lies a single base away; base qualities are absent. The data derive from a study of cytomegalovirus exposure and HLA in healthy donors (dated by TCRdb to 2016 to 2017). Regarding the research as a whole: According to an earlier analysis of a few hundred of the donors, 200 million or so T cells yielded 117 million unique TCR beta sequences and about 300 Gb of sequence data. An early release covering some 640 HLA-typed donors comprised approximately 290 gigabases of sequencing data and around 86 million unique TCR sequences. Of the roughly 390 genotyped donors, about 84% fell in the genetic ancestry cluster associated with self-reported Caucasian donors. The study aimed to test whether cataloging public T cell receptors could reveal signatures of past pathogen exposure. The T cell repertoires of 700 or so subjects were profiled by immunosequencing and related to cytomegalovirus serostatus. A separate validation cohort of roughly 110 different subjects was used in addition to the roughly 620-subject first cohort. To predict cytomegalovirus infection status, the study combined high-throughput TCR immunosequencing, statistical association of individual TCRs with disease status, and machine learning. A later analysis re-examined previously published TCR beta repertoires from 610 or so donors and added high-resolution HLA genotyping to investigate patterns of TCR occurrence. The later analysis used no new phenotypic data to find candidate immune exposures, relying instead on TCR beta sequences and their occurrence across donors. An earlier analysis of several hundred of the donors used high-throughput TCR beta sequencing to judge whether each TCR beta V gene segment behaved as functional or pseudogenic. Donor age, sex, ethnicity and CMV serostatus were collected together with the repertoire data. In a later genetic analysis, genome-wide SNP genotypes for 398 of the 666 donors were used, and that subset was treated as a discovery cohort. All discovery cohort repertoires had been generated using a single sequencing platform. HLA typing covered class I and class II loci at four-digit resolution. The number of typed donors differed by locus: about 629-640 for A, B, C, DRB1 and DQB1; some 540 for DQA1; 606 for DPA1; and around 490 for DPB1. Roughly 5 DR-DQ haplotypes were handled as single units for association and clustering because linkage in the cohort was strong. On average, over 200,000 unique TCR beta nucleotide sequences were sequenced per donor among a few hundred genotyped donors of the cohort, with about 17% of those sequences being non-productive. Summary of the overall study and its limitations: Across donors, most TCR sequences were observed very rarely, whereas some public TCRs were present in many individuals. In both the original and validation cohorts, the classifier was reported to diagnose cytomegalovirus status with high specificity and sensitivity. A later genetic analysis associated a missense DCLRE1C variant with V-gene and J-gene trimming of TCR beta chains, and an independent cohort replicated the association. A further reported finding was that TCR beta sequences accurately predicted the HLA-A and HLA-B alleles for most subjects in the first cohort. Roughly 15 rarely observed V segments, including chromosome 9 orphons, were excluded from the earlier analysis of some 590 of the donors because counts were too low. Correlated functional status among segregating V segments might reflect linkage disequilibrium, but an unknown experimental factor could not be ruled out. According to a later analysis, parvovirus B19, influenza, CMV and Epstein-Barr virus appeared linked to several top co-occurrence clusters. Presence/absence analyses assumed roughly uniform sequencing depth across donors, an assumption that may not hold. A group of highly shared sequence variants was considered likely to be a technical artifact of the sequencing pipeline. Broadly in line with IMGT annotations, most TCR beta V segments showed up in productive rearrangements about 90% or about 30% of the time in an earlier analysis of several hundred of the donors. In this cohort, only TCR beta chains were sequenced, and detectable features were limited by the absence of alpha or paired-chain data. In a later analysis, HLA-associated TCR beta chains were found to be more clonally expanded and to have lower generation probabilities than equally common non-associated chains. Compared with the roughly 600-donor mean, donors in an Asian-associated ancestry cluster had fewer N-insertions in productive TCRs, according to a later genetic analysis. Three of the identified cytomegalovirus-associated TCR beta chains were confirmed in vitro to be specific for cytomegalovirus antigens. According to a later analysis, TCR association rates differed among HLA loci, with DRB1 alleles showing the most associated TCRs and HLA-C alleles showing the fewest. For the cohort, immune exposure information was limited to CMV serostatus. The authors suggested that the approach could potentially be generalized to other disease states and immunological phenotypes. Some IMGT-functional V segments, including TRBV6-2 and TRBV6-3, could not be distinguished by the 87-base-pair reads and were therefore excluded. Specific HLA alleles were associated with around 18,000 TCR beta sequences at a false discovery rate of 0.05 in a later analysis. HLA typing was unavailable for some donors at each locus, so association tests used only the typed subset. Most CMV-associated TCR beta chains appeared to be HLA-restricted in a later analysis, and the HLA associations seemed to be driven largely by CMV exposure. A total of 150 or so TCR beta chains were listed by the study as associated with cytomegalovirus. When HLA alleles, especially DR and DQ, strongly co-occurred, attributing TCR associations to individual alleles was difficult.

V is cut by 2 bases and J by 1 base, and the space between the germline ends is 6 bases. There are 14 amino acids in the CDR3, from cysteine to phenylalanine inclusive. Only CDR3 DNA remains: 42 bases, in frame from the first base. As encoded in the germline V gene, CDR1 is SNHLY while CDR2 is FYNNEI. Library preparation employed the immunoSEQ multiplex PCR assay. A mixture of 60 forward primers for TCR Vbeta segments and 13 reverse primers for TCR Jbeta segments was used in the multiplex PCR. Amplification of the CDR3 region of rearranged TCR beta genes was performed with a multiplex PCR assay on genomic DNA. On the Illumina HiSeq System, the amplified TCR beta libraries were sequenced as 87-base-pair reads. In the source study's methods: A later analysis counted about 76 million unique TCR beta chains across the roughly 700 repertoires, and roughly 10 million of these chains were shared by at least two donors. To remove PCR and sequencing errors, raw reads were error-corrected and collapsed into unique sequences using a nearest-neighbor algorithm that merged closely related sequences. Alignment of CDR3 sequences to IMGT reference sequences was used to assign V, D and J gene segments. Each retained sequence needed at least a six-nucleotide match to both a V gene segment and a J gene segment. A rearrangement counted as productive if the CDR3 had no stop codons and remained in frame with V and J, and every other rearrangement counted as non-productive. CDR3 was defined by IMGT convention, running from the second conserved V-encoded cysteine to the conserved J-encoded phenylalanine. The earlier analysis of roughly 590 of the donors excluded any sequence lacking an unambiguous match to a single V gene segment. In an earlier analysis of about 590 of the donors, a V segment was called functional when productive rearrangements were above 56.7%, and segregating when the standard deviation between donors exceeded 5%. A statistical classification framework was built for diagnosing cytomegalovirus status from the catalog of TCR beta chain sequences. In a later analysis, V and J genes were assigned by comparing TCR nucleotide sequences against IMGT/GENE-DB human TR gene sequences. Using the TCRdist pipeline, a later analysis assigned CDR3 sequences along with most-parsimonious VDJ recombination scenarios. A later analysis defined each TCR beta chain by its CDR3 amino acid sequence plus V-gene family, and excluded reads lacking a unique V-gene family. As a way to deal with suspected cross-contamination and a sequencing artifact, a later analysis dropped 450 to 600 nucleotide sequences that were highly shared and had low generation probability. A later analysis calculated a clonal expansion index for each public chain from normalized within-repertoire ranks of inferred template counts. In a later analysis, generation probabilities were computed with a VDJ recombination model fitted to out-of-frame rearrangements, and the resulting probabilities were checked against IGoR. Hypergeometric tests were used in a later analysis to score TCR-TCR, TCR-HLA and TCR-CMV co-occurrence, with a repertoire-size bias correction applied to the TCR pairs. To estimate false discovery rates, a later analysis permuted the HLA or CMV assignments 20 times. A later analysis grouped co-occurring TCRs with DBSCAN, adding TCRdist sequence similarity when clustering within HLA-allele-positive subsets. Repertoires with fewer than 30,000 or more than 120,000 public chains were left out of co-occurrence clustering, as were five repertoires with anomalous nucleotide sharing. TCRdb mirrors the immuneACCESS table, restricted to in-frame sequences. Some clones are absent from its copies; in checked studies, under half trace to an unresolved V gene, and the reason for the others is unknown. V and J calls and clone size come straight from that table; D and trimming were deduced from the DNA. The table for this sample lists 160,000 or so clones; approximately 80% of them were counted only once. The ten largest clones add up to around 2% of the sample.

The cohort comprised more than 550 healthy bone marrow donors. At the time of sampling, every cohort member was nominally healthy, though immune exposures that went unrecorded were likely present. The donor tested CMV seropositive, placing the donor among the 290 or so seropositive members of the cohort. A peripheral blood sample was provided by each donor, and peripheral blood mononuclear cells were used for TCR beta sequencing. The Qiagen DNeasy Blood Extraction Kit was used to extract genomic DNA from the blood cell samples. Here the chain combines TRBV2 and TRBJ1-5; the D gene remains uncertain. Sequenced material: PBMCs. The receptor was derived from a man aged 45-60 years in good health and CMV-seropositive. In nucleotides, the sequence is TGTGCCAGCAGTGAATTCCGGAGCAATCAGCCCCAGCATTTT. This yields the protein CASSEFRSNQPQHF.